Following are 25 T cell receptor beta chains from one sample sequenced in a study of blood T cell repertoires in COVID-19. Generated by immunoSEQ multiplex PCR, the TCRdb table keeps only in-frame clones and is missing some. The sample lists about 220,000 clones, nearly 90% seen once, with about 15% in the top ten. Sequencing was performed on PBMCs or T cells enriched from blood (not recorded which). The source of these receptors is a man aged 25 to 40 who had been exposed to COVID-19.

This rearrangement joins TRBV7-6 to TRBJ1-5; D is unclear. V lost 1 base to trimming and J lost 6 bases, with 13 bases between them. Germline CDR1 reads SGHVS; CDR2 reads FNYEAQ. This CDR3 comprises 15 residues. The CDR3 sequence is CASSLDPGWGQPQHF. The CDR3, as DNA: TGTGCCAGCAGCTTAGATCCGGGGTGGGGTCAGCCCCAGCATTTT.

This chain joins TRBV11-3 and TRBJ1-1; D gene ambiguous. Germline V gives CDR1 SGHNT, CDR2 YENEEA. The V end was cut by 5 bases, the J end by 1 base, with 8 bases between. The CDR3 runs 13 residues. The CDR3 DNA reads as TGTGCCAGCAGCGCCACAACGAACACTGAAGCTTTCTTT. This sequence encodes CASSATTNTEAFF.

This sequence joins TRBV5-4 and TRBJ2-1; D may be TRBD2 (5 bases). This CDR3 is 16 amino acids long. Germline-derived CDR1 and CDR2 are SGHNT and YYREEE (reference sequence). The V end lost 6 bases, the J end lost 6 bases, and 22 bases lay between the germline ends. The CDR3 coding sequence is TGTGCCAGCACCCCTCCTGGCGGGTGGTATAGCAATGAGCAGTTCTTC. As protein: CASTPPGGWYSNEQFF.

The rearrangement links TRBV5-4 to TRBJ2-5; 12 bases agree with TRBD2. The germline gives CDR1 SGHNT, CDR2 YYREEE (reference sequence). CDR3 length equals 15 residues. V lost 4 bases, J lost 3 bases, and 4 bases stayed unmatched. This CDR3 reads CASSPWTSGEETQYF. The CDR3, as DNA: TGTGCCAGCAGCCCGTGGACTAGCGGGGAAGAGACCCAGTACTTC.

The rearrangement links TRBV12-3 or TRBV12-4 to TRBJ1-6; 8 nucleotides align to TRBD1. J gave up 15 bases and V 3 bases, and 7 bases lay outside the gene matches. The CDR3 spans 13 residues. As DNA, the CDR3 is TGTGCCAGCAGTTTGGACAGGGACTTTGGCCTCCACTTT. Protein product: CASSLDRDFGLHF.

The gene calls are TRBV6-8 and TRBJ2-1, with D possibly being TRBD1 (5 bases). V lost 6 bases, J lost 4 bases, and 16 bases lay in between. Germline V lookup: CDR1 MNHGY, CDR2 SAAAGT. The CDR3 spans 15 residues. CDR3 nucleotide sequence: TGTGCCAGCAGCCTGCCTAGGACACCTTACAATGAGCAGTTCTTC. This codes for CASSLPRTPYNEQFF.

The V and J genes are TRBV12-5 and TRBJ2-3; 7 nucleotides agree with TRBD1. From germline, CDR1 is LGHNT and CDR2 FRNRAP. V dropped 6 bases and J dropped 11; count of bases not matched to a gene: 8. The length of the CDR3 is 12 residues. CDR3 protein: CASGHAGGMQYF. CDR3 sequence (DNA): TGTGCTAGTGGCCACGCAGGGGGAATGCAGTATTTT.

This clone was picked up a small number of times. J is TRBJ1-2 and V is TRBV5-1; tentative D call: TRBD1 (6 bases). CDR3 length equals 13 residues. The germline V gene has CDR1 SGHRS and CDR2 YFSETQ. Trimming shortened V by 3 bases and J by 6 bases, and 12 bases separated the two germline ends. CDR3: CASSSAGVNGYTF. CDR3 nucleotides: TGCGCCAGCAGCTCGGCAGGGGTCAATGGCTACACCTTC.

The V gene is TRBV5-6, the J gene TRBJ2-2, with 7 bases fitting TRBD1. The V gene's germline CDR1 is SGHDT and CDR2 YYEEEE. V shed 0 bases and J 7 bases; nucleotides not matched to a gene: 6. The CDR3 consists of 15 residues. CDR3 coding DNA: TGTGCCAGCAGCTTGGGACAGGGCGAGGGCGGGGAGCTGTTTTTT. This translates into CASSLGQGEGGELFF. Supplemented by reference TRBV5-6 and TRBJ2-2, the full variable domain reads DAGVTQSPTHLIKTRGQQVTLRCSPKSGHDTVSWYQQALGQGPQFIFQYYEEEERQRGNFPDRFSGHQFPNYSSELNVNALLLGDSALYLCASSLGQGEGGELFFGEGSRLTVL.

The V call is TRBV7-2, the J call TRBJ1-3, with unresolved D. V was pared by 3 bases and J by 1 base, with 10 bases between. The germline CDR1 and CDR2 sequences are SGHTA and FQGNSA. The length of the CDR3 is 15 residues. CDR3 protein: CASSFDIGSGNTIYF. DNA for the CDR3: TGTGCCAGCAGCTTTGACATCGGATCTGGAAACACCATATATTTT.

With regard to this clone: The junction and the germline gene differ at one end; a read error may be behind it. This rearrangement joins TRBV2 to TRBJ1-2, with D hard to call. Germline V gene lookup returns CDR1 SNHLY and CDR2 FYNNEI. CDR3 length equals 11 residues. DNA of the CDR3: TGTGCCAGCAGTGTTGGAGGGCCCCATCAATTC. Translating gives CASSVGGPHQF.

This CDR3 reads CASSPPTGQNYGYTF. CDR3 DNA: TGTGCCAGCAGCCCCCCCACGGGACAAAACTATGGCTACACCTTC. This chain links TRBV14 with TRBJ1-2, with D possibly being TRBD1 (6 bases). V lost 4 bases and J lost 2, with 14 bases in between. The CDR3 totals 15 residues. Per germline, CDR1 SGHDN and CDR2 FVKESK. Supplemented by reference TRBV14 and TRBJ1-2, the full variable domain reads EAGVTQFPSHSVIEKGQTVTLRCDPISGHDNLYWYRRVMGKEIKFLLHFVKESKQDESGMPNNRFLAERTGGTYSTLKVQPAELEDSGVYFCASSPPTGQNYGYTFGSGTRLTVV.

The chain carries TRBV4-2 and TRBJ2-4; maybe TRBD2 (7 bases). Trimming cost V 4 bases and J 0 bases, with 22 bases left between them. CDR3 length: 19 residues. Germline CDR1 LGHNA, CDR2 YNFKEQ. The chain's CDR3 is CASSPTYGGGVLAKNIQYF. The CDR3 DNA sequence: TGTGCCAGCAGCCCTACTTACGGCGGGGGCGTATTAGCCAAAAACATTCAGTACTTC.

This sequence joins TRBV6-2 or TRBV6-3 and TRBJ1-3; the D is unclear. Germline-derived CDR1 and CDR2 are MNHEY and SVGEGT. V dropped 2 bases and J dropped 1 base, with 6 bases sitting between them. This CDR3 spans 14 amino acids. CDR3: CASSYAGSGNTIYF. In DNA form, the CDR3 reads TGTGCCAGCAGTTACGCGGGGTCTGGAAACACCATATATTTT.

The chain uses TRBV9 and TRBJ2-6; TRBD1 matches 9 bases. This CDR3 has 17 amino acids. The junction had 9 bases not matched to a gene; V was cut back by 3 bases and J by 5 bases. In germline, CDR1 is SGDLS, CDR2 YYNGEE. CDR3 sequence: CASSDTGTGLRANVLTF. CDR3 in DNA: TGTGCCAGCAGCGATACCGGGACAGGGCTTAGGGCCAACGTCCTGACTTTC.

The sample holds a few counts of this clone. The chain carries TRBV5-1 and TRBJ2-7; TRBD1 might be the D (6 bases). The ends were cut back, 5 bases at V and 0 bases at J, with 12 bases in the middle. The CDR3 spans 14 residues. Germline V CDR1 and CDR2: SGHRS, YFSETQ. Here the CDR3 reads CASRRTDSSYEQYF. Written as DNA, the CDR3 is TGCGCCAGCAGGCGAACGGACAGCTCCTACGAGCAGTACTTC.

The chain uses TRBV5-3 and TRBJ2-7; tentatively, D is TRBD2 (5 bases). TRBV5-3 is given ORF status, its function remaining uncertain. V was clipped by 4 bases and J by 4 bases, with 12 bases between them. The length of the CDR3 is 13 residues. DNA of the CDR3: TGTGCCAGAAGCGGGCGCCGACTATACGAGCAGTACTTC. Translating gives CARSGRRLYEQYF.

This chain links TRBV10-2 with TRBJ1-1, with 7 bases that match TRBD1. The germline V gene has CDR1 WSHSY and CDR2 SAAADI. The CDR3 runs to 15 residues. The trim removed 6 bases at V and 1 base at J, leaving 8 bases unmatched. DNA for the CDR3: TGCGCCAGCAGCGGACAGGCCCTTGAGAACACTGAAGCTTTCTTT. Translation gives CASSGQALENTEAFF.

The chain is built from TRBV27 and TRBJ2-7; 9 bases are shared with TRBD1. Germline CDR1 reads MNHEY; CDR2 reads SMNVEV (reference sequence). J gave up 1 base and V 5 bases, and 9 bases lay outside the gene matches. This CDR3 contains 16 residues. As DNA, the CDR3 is TGTGCCAGCAGTCCGGTATCCGGGACAGGGTCCTACGAGCAGTACTTC. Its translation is CASSPVSGTGSYEQYF.

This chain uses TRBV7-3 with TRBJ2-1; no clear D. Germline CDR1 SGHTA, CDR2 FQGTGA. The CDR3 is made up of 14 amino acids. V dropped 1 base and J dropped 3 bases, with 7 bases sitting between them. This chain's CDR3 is CASSLSSRYNEQFF. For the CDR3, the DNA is TGTGCCAGCAGCTTAAGTTCCCGCTACAATGAGCAGTTCTTC.

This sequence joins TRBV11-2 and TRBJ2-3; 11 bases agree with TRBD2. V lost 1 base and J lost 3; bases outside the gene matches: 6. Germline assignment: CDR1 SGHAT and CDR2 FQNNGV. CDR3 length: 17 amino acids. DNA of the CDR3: TGTGCCAGCAGCTTAGTGGTGACTAGCGGGGCAACAGATACGCAGTATTTT. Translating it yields CASSLVVTSGATDTQYF.

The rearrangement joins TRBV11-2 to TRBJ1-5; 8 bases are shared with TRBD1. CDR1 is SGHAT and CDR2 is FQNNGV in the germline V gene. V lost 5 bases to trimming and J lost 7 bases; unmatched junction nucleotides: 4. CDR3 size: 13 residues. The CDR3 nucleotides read TGTGCCAGCAGCATCCGGGACAGGCAGCCCCAGCATTTT. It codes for CASSIRDRQPQHF.

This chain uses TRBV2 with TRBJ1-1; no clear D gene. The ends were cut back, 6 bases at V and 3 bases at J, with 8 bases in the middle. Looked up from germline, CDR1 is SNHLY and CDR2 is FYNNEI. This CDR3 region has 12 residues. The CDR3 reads CASSLHYTEAFF. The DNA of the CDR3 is TGTGCCAGCAGCCTCCACTACACTGAAGCTTTCTTT.

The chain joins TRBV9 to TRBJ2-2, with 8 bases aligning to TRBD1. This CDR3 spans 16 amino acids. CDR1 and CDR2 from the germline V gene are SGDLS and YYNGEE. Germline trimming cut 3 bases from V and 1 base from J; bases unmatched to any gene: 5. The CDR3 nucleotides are TGTGCCAGCAGCGCCGGGACAGGTGGGAACACCGGGGAGCTGTTTTTT. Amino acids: CASSAGTGGNTGELFF.

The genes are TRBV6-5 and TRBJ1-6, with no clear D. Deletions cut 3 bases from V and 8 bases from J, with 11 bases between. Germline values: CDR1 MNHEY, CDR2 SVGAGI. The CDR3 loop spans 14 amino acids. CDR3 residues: CASSYRETYSPLHF. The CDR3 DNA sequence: TGTGCCAGCAGTTATCGGGAGACCTATTCACCCCTCCACTTT.